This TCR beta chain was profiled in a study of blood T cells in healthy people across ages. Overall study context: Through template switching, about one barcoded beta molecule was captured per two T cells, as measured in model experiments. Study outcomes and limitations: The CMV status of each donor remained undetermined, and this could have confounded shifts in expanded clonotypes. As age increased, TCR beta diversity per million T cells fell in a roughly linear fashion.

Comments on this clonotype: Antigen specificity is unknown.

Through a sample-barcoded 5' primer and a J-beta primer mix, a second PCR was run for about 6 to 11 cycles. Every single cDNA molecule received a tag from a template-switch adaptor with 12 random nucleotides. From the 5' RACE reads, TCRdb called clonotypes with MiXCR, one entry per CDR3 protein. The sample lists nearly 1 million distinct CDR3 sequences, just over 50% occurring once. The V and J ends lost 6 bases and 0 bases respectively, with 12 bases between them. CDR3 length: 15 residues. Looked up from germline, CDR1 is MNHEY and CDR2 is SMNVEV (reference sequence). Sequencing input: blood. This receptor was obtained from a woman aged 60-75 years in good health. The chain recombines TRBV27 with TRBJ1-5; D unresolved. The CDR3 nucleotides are TGTGCCAGCAGAACCACAGCATATAGCAATCAGCCCCAGCATTTT. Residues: CASRTTAYSNQPQHF.